This T cell receptor beta chain was obtained from a study of blood T cell repertoires in COVID-19. Per the germline V gene, CDR1 is SGHKS and CDR2 is YYEKEE (reference sequence). Trimming removed 2 bases from V and 6 bases from J; junction bases left unmatched: 4. This CDR3 contains 13 residues. As processed by the authors: The assay estimated nucleated cells by amplifying reference gene primers. Assay used: immunoSEQ multiplex PCR; TCRdb lists only in-frame clones, some missing. D and trimming come from the DNA, and the V and J calls and clone size come from that table. Of 230,000 or so clones listed, just over 85% were seen once; the top ten hold 14% to 15%.

The genes are TRBV5-5 and TRBJ1-2; 7 bases fit TRBD1. Sequencing was done on a sample of PBMCs or T cells enriched from blood (not recorded which). This TCR derives from a woman between 45 and 65 years old with acute COVID-19. The CDR3, as DNA: TGTGCCAGCAGCTTCTGGACAGGAGATGGCTACACCTTC. Amino acid sequence: CASSFWTGDGYTF.